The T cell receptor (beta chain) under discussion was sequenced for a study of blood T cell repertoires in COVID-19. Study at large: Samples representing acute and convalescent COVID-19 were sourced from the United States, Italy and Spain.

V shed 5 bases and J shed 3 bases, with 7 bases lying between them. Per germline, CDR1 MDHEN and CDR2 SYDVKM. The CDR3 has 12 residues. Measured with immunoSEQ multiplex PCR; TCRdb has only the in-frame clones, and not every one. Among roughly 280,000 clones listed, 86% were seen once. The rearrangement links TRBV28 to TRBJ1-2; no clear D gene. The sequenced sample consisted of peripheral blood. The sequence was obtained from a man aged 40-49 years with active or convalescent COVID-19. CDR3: CASSLNYYGYTF. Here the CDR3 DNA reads TGTGCCAGCAGTCTAAACTACTATGGCTACACCTTC.